These T cell receptor beta chains were read from a single sample in a study of CD8+ T cells in alopecia areata. The repertoire was sequenced with immunoSEQ multiplex PCR; TCRdb's copy has only in-frame clones and lacks some. Of roughly 10,000 clones in the sample, roughly three fifths were seen once. The sample was skin, taken at week 0. The receptor set was obtained from a human donor with alopecia areata. CDR3s include the opening cysteine and the closing phenylalanine or tryptophan. The D gene is left open where the match is weak. Size is stated for part of the rows, as once, few or many counts, or as a class when the clone is expanded.

-,TRBD2,TRBJ2-3,TRBV6-1,TGTGCCAGCAGTGAGGAAGCGGGAGGTCCAGATACGCAGTATTTT,CASSEEAGGPDTQYF
once,-,TRBJ1-1,TRBV5-1,TGCGCCAGCAGCACGGCACAGATAGGGAACACTGAAGCTTTCTTT,CASSTAQIGNTEAFF
few,-,TRBJ1-2,TRBV30,TGTGCCTGGAGTCATCGACGGATCACTAACTATGGCTACACCTTC,CAWSHRRITNYGYTF
once,-,TRBJ1-5,TRBV30,TGTGCCTGGCAACAGGGAGACACGGGGTATCCCCAGCATTTT,CAWQQGDTGYPQHF
-,TRBD1,TRBJ1-5,TRBV6-1,TGTGCCAGCAGAGGGACAGGGGACAGGCAGCCCCAGCATTTT,CASRGTGDRQPQHF
-,-,TRBJ2-4,TRBV6-5,TGTGCCAGCAGTTCCGAAAACATTCAGTACTTC,CASSSENIQYF
-,-,TRBJ2-7,TRBV6-6,TGTGCCAGCAGTTACTCCCCACAGACCCACTACGAGCAGTACTTC,CASSYSPQTHYEQYF
few,-,TRBJ1-2,TRBV6-1,TGTGCCAGCAATTTGGGCCGAGCTTATGGCTACACCTTC,CASNLGRAYGYTF
-,-,TRBJ2-6,TRBV27,TGTGCCAGCAAGTCCCCTCTGGGGACCAACGTCCTGACTTTC,CASKSPLGTNVLTF
-,TRBD1,TRBJ1-2,TRBV27,TGTGCCAGCAGGGGACAGCACCTATCTATGGGTGGCTACGCCTTC,CASRGQHLSMGGYAF
-,TRBD2,TRBJ2-1,TRBV5-5,TGTGCCAGCAGCCCGGTAGCGGGGTTGCTCGGGTCCCCCACCAAGCTCTTC,CASSPVAGLLGSPTKLF
-,-,TRBJ1-4,TRBV11-2,TGTGCCAGCAGCTCTAGCGGAAAACTGTTTTTT,CASSSSGKLFF
-,-,TRBJ1-2,TRBV4-1,TGCGCCAGCAGCCAAGGCTACAGGGAGGAACGGAAGAAAGCTAACTATGGCTACACCTTC,CASSQGYREERKKANYGYTF
-,TRBD2,TRBJ2-1,TRBV9,TGTGCCAGCAGCTTAGTCGGGGGAGGGTCCCACAATGAGCAGTTCTTC,CASSLVGGGSHNEQFF
once,-,TRBJ1-1,TRBV18,TGTGCCAGCTCACAAAGCTTCGGGGGGCTGAACACTGAAGCTTTCTTT,CASSQSFGGLNTEAFF
-,-,TRBJ2-1,TRBV6-5,TGTGCCAGCAGTTACTCCGGCAGGCGGGTTTACAATGAGCAGTTCTTC,CASSYSGRRVYNEQFF
few,-,TRBJ2-2,TRBV29-1,TGCAGCGTTGAAAAGACTATTGCCGGGGAGCTGTTTTTT,CSVEKTIAGELFF
-,-,TRBJ1-6,TRBV30,TGTGCCTGGAGTGTACGGATCGGCGGACTCTATAATTCACCCCTCCACTTT,CAWSVRIGGLYNSPLHF
-,-,TRBJ2-3,TRBV25-1,TGTGCCAGCAGTGAATCCAGGAGTACGCAGTATTTT,CASSESRSTQYF
few,-,TRBJ2-2,TRBV7-9,TGTGCCAGCAGCTTAGATCGCCGGACCGGGGAGCTGTTTTTT,CASSLDRRTGELFF
-,-,TRBJ1-1,TRBV5-6,TGTGCCAGCAGCGCCATCGACAGGACTGAAGCTTTCTTT,CASSAIDRTEAFF
few,-,TRBJ2-6,TRBV5-5,TGTGCCAGCACCCCTCCCACCTTCAGGAGCTCTGGGGCCAACGTCCTGACTTTC,CASTPPTFRSSGANVLTF
-,TRBD2,TRBJ2-3,TRBV13,TGTGCCAGCAGCTTAGCCCTGGATGGGGCGGGGGGGCCAGTAGAGGGTACGCAGTATTTT,CASSLALDGAGGPVEGTQYF
medium-sized,TRBD2,TRBJ2-1,TRBV2,TGTGCCAGCAGTGCCCGACTAGCGGGGGCCTTCTACAATGAGCAGTTCTTC,CASSARLAGAFYNEQFF
-,-,TRBJ2-1,TRBV28,TGTGCCAGCAGTTTAAGTATCCGGGGTGGGTACAATGAGCAGTTCTTC,CASSLSIRGGYNEQFF
few,TRBD1,TRBJ1-5,TRBV6-6,TGTGCCAGCAGTTACTCGGGACAGAGGAATCAGCCCCAGCATTTT,CASSYSGQRNQPQHF
-,-,TRBJ1-2,TRBV6-1,TGTGCCAGCAATCGAGACAGTTTAAAGTTCTATGGCTACACCTTC,CASNRDSLKFYGYTF
-,-,TRBJ1-1,TRBV19,TGTGCCAGTAGTATCAGGACACAGAACACTGAAGCTTTCTTT,CASSIRTQNTEAFF
once,TRBD2,TRBJ2-1,TRBV4-1,TGCGCCAGCAGCCGGCCCTCGGGACTAGGAGCATATGAGCAGTTCTTC,CASSRPSGLGAYEQFF
-,-,TRBJ2-5,TRBV18,TGTGCCAGCTCACCAACGGGCGGAGAGACCCAGTACTTC,CASSPTGGETQYF
-,-,TRBJ1-1,TRBV5-1,TGCGCCAGCAGCTTGGACAGAGGAAACACTGAAGCTTTCTTT,CASSLDRGNTEAFF
-,TRBD1,TRBJ1-5,TRBV19,TGTGCCAGTAGCAGGACAGGGGACCAGCCCCAGCATTTT,CASSRTGDQPQHF
-,-,TRBJ1-3,TRBV9,TGTGCCAGCAGCGTAGTTGGAAACACCATATATTTT,CASSVVGNTIYF
once,-,TRBJ1-5,TRBV7-8,TGTGCCAGCAGTTCACAGGGCACCGGGGGGCCCCAGCATTTT,CASSSQGTGGPQHF
-,-,TRBJ1-1,TRBV18,TGTGCCAGCTCACCCTACACAGCCAGCATGAACACTGAAGCTTTCTTT,CASSPYTASMNTEAFF